Sequencing of this T cell receptor (beta chain) was carried out in a study of post-analysis software for immune sequencing data. Overall study: Courses of disease covered relapsing-remitting, secondary progressive and progressive-relapsing multiple sclerosis. General study findings and limits: F measure clustering grouped samples strongly by preparation batch.

On this clonotype: Its specificity is not known.

Unique molecular identifiers were carried by the TCR beta cDNA libraries. Some 500,000 cDNA molecules were recovered from an input of 1 to 10 million T cells. TCRdb passed the PCR reads through MiXCR, listing each CDR3 protein once. The profile shows 650,000 to 900,000 distinct CDR3 sequences, more than 45% of them singletons. The TCR was taken from a girl aged 10-17 years with multiple sclerosis. Sequencing used blood.

The CDR3, as DNA: TGTGCCAGCAGAGGAGCGGGCGGGGGGCACTACAATGAGCAGTTCTTC. It encodes CASRGAGGGHYNEQFF. The V call is TRBV12-3 or TRBV12-4, the J call TRBJ2-1, with 8 positions matching TRBD2. Losses at the gene ends were 6 bases for V and 3 bases for J; bases not matched to a gene: 10. CDR3 size: 16 residues.